Shown below are 5 T cell receptor beta chains from a single sample sequenced in a study of blood T cells in healthy people across ages. Combining a sample-barcoded 5' primer with a J-beta primer mix, a second PCR ran for about 6 to 12 cycles. TCRdb ran MiXCR on the 5' RACE reads and lists one entry per CDR3 protein. This table has approximately 900,000 distinct CDR3 sequences, roughly 43% appearing once. Sample: blood. These receptors all stem from a man aged 30-40 years in good health.

The chain has TRBV10-3 and TRBJ1-5; unclear D gene. CDR1 is ENHRY and CDR2 is SYGVKD in the germline V gene. There are 14 residues in the CDR3. The V and J ends lost 2 bases and 6 bases respectively, with 11 bases between them. This chain's CDR3 is CAISETPLRQPQHF. CDR3 coding DNA: TGTGCCATCAGTGAGACCCCGCTCCGTCAGCCCCAGCATTTT.

V is TRBV20-1 and J is TRBJ1-2; D unclear. From germline, CDR1 is DFQATT and CDR2 SNEGSKA (reference sequence). With 6 bases removed from V and 8 bases from J, the gap between germline ends came to 13 bases. The CDR3 runs to 11 residues. The CDR3 protein is CSATGVSGYTF. In DNA form, the CDR3 reads TGCAGTGCCACCGGGGTGTCGGGCTACACCTTC.

This clonotype was observed many times. V and J are TRBV7-9 and TRBJ1-2; 7 bases map to TRBD1. From germline, CDR1 is SEHNR and CDR2 FQNEAQ (reference sequence). J gave up 2 bases and V 1 base, and 1 base lay outside the gene matches. This CDR3 spans 14 amino acids. The CDR3 reads CASSLGDSNYGYTF. CDR3 sequence (DNA): TGTGCCAGCAGCTTAGGGGACAGCAACTATGGCTACACCTTC.

Of note for this clonotype: A much larger clone lies a single base off, so this may be a read error. The V and J genes are TRBV5-6 and TRBJ2-5; D unresolved. Germline V gene sequence: CDR1 SGHDT, CDR2 YYEEEE. The CDR3 contains 13 residues. CDR3 DNA sequence: TGTGCCGGCAGCTCACAATTGGGAGAGACCCAGTACTTC. This gives the protein CAGSSQLGETQYF. Combining the CDR3 with reference TRBV5-6 and TRBJ2-5 gives the whole variable domain DAGVTQSPTHLIKTRGQQVTLRCSPKSGHDTVSWYQQALGQGPQFIFQYYEEEERQRGNFPDRFSGHQFPNYSSELNVNALLLGDSALYLCAGSSQLGETQYFGPGTRLLVL.

This clonotype was seen a few times. J is TRBJ1-4 and V is TRBV4-1, with 7 bases identical to TRBD1. V lost 4 bases to trimming and J lost 8 bases; unmatched junction nucleotides: 7. The V gene's germline CDR1 is MGHRA and CDR2 YSYEKL. There are 14 residues in the CDR3. The CDR3 protein is CASSRGQRGEKLFF. The CDR3 coding sequence is TGCGCCAGCAGCCGGGGACAGCGCGGGGAAAAACTGTTTTTT.